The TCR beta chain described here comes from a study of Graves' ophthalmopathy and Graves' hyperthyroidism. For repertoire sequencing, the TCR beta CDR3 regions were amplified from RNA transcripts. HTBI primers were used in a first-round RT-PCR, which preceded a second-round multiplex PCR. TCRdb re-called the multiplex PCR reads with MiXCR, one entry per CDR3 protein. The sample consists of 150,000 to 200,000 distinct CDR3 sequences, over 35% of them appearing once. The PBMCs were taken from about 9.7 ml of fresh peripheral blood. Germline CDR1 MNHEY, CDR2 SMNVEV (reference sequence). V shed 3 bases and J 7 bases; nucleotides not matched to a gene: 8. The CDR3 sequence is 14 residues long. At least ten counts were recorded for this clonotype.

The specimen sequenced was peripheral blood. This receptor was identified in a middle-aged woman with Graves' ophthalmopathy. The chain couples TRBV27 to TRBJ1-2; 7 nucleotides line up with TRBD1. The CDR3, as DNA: TGTGCCAGCAGTTTCGGCAGGGGGGTGGGTGGCTACACCTTC. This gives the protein CASSFGRGVGGYTF.